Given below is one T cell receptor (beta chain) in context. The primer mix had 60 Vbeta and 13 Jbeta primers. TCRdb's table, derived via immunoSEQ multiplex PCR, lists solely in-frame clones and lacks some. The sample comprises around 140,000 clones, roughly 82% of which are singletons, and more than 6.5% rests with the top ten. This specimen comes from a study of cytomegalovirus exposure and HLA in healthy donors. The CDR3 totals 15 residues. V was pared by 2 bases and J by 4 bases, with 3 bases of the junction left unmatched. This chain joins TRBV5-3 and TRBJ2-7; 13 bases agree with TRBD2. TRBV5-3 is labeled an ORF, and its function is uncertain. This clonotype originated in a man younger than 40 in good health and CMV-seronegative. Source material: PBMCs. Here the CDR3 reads CARSFGLAGEYEQYF. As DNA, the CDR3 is TGTGCCAGAAGCTTTGGACTAGCGGGGGAATACGAGCAGTACTTC.